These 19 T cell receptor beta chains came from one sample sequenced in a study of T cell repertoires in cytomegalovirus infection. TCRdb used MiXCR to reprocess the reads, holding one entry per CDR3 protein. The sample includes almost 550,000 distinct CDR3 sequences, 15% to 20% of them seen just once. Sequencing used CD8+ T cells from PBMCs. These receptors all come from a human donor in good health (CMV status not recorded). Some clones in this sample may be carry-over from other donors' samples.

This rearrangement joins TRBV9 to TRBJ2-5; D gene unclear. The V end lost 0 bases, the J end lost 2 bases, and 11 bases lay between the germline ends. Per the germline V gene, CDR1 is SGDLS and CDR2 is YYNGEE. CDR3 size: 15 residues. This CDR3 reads CASSVEASQQETQYF. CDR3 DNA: TGTGCCAGCAGCGTAGAAGCCTCCCAACAAGAGACCCAGTACTTC. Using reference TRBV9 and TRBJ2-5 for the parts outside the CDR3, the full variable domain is DSGVTQTPKHLITATGQRVTLRCSPRSGDLSVYWYQQSLDQGLQFLIQYYNGEERAKGNILERFSAQQFPDLHSELNLSSLELGDSALYFCASSVEASQQETQYFGPGTRLLVL.

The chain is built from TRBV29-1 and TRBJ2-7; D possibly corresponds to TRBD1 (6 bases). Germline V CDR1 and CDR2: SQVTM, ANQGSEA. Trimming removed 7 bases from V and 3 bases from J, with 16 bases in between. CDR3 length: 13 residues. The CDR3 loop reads CSALTGNGYEQYF. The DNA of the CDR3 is TGCAGCGCCCTAACAGGGAATGGCTACGAGCAGTACTTC.

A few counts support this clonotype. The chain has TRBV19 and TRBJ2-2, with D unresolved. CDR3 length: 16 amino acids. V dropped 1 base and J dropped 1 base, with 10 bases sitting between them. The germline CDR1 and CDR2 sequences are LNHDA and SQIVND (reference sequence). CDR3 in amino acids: CASSIARTLNTGELFF. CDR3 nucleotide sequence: TGTGCCAGTAGTATAGCGCGGACGCTGAACACCGGGGAGCTGTTTTTT.

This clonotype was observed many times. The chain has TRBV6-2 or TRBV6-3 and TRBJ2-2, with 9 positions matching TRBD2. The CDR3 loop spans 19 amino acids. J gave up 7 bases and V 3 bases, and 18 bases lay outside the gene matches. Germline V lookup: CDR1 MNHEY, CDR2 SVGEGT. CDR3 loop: CASSYPPVRREGHGGELFF. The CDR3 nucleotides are TGTGCCAGCAGTTATCCGCCCGTCCGGCGGGAGGGCCATGGCGGGGAGCTGTTTTTT.

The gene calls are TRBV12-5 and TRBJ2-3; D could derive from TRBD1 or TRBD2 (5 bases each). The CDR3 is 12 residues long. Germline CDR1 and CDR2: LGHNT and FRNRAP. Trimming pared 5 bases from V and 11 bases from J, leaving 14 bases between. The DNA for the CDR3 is TGTGCTAGTGGTCCTATGGGGGAAGGGCAGTATTTT. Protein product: CASGPMGEGQYF.

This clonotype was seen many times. The CDR3 reads CSASNQRGFSSPLHF. CDR3 nucleotides: TGCAGTGCTAGTAACCAACGGGGGTTCAGTTCACCCCTCCACTTT. The chain links TRBV20-1 to TRBJ1-6; TRBD1 might be the D (5 bases). The CDR3 length is 15 residues. Germline values: CDR1 DFQATT, CDR2 SNEGSKA (reference sequence). Trimming took 3 bases from V and 9 from J, leaving 18 bases between them.

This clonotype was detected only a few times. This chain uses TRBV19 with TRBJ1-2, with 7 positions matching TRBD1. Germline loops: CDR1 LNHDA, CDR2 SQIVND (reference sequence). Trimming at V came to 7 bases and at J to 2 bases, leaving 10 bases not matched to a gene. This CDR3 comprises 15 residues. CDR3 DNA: TGTGCCAGTACCATGGCACAGGGGCGCAACTATGGCTACACCTTC. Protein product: CASTMAQGRNYGYTF.

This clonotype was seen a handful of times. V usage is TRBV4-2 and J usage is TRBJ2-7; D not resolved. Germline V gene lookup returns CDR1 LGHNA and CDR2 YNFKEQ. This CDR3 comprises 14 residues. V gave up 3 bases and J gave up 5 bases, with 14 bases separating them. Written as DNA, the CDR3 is TGTGCCAGCAGCCATATGAGGACCAAGCACGAGCAGTACTTC. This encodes CASSHMRTKHEQYF.

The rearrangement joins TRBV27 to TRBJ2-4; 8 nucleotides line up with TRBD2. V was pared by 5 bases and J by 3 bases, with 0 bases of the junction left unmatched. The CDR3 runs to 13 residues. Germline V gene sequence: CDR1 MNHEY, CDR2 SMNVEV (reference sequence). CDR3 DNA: TGTGCCAGCAGTCGGGGGGGCAAAAACATTCAGTACTTC. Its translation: CASSRGGKNIQYF.

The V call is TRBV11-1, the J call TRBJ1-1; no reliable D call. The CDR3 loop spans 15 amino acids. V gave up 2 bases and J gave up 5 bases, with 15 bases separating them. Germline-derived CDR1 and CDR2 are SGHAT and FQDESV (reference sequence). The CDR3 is CASSLLVGLGTEAFF. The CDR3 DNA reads TGTGCCAGCAGCTTATTAGTGGGCTTGGGGACTGAAGCTTTCTTT.

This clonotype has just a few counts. The CDR3 region has the DNA TGTGCCAGTAGCCCGGACAGGGGAAGTGATGGCTACACCTTC. The encoded protein is CASSPDRGSDGYTF. This sequence joins TRBV19 and TRBJ1-2, with 9 bases matching TRBD1. Unmatched junction bases numbered 8, after V lost 6 bases and J lost 6 bases. CDR3 length: 14 amino acids. The germline V gene has CDR1 LNHDA and CDR2 SQIVND (reference sequence).

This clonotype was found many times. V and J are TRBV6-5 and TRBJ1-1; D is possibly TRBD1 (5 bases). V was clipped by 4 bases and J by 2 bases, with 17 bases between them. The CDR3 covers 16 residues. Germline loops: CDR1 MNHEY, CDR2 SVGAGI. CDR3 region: CASSSPTPTANTEAFF. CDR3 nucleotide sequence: TGTGCCAGCAGTTCCCCTACTCCGACAGCAAACACTGAAGCTTTCTTT.

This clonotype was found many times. CDR3 nucleotides: TGTGCCAGCAGCCCATTCGGGGGGTTAGCGGTGACAAGCACAGATACGCAGTATTTT. Its translation is CASSPFGGLAVTSTDTQYF. This chain links TRBV7-3 with TRBJ2-3; 7 positions match TRBD2. In germline, CDR1 is SGHTA, CDR2 FQGTGA. The junction had 17 bases not matched to a gene; V was cut back by 5 bases and J by 0 bases. The CDR3 covers 19 residues.

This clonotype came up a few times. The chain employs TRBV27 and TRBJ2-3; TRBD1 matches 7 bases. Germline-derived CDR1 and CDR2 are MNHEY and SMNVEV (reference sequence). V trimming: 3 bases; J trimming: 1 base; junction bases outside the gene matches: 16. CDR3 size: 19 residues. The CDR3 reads CASSFQNDPGGEGTDTQYF. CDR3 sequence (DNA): TGTGCCAGCAGTTTCCAAAACGACCCAGGGGGAGAGGGCACAGATACGCAGTATTTT.

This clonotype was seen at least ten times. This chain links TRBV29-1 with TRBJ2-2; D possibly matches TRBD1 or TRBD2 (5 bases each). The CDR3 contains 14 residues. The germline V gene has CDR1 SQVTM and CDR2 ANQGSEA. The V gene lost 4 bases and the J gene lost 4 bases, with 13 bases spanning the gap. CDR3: CSVVAGTRTGELFF. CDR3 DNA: TGCAGCGTTGTCGCTGGGACGCGCACCGGGGAGCTGTTTTTT.

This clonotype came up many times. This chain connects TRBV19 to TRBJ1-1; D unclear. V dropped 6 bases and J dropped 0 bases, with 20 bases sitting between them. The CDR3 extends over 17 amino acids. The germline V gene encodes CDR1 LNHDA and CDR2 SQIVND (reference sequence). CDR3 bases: TGTGCCAGTAGCCCGCCCCGGAACCGCGCGTTGAACACTGAAGCTTTCTTT. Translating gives CASSPPRNRALNTEAFF.

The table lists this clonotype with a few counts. The CDR3 sequence is CSAKFVEVHF. Written as DNA, the CDR3 is TGCAGTGCGAAATTTGTTGAGGTCCACTTT. The J gene is TRBJ1-6, the V gene TRBV20-1; D is uncertain. Germline CDR1 DFQATT, CDR2 SNEGSKA (reference sequence). The CDR3 is made up of 10 amino acids. Trimming left V 6 bases short and J 17 bases short, with 14 bases between.

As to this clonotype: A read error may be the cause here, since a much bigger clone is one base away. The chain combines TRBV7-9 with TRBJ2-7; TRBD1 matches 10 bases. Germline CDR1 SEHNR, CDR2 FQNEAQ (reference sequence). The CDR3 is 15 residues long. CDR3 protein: CASSFPDRGVYEQHF. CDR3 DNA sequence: TGTGCCAGCAGCTTTCCGGACAGGGGGGTCTACGAGCAGCACTTC.

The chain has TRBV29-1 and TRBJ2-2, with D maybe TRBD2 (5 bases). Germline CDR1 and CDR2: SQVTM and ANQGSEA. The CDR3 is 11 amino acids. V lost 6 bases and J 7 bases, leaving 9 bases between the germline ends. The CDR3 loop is CSVRENGELFF. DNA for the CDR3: TGCAGCGTGAGGGAAAACGGGGAGCTGTTTTTT.